The 3 T cell receptor beta chains listed next were all sequenced from one sample in a study of cytomegalovirus exposure and HLA in healthy donors listed by TCRdb under 2017. The library was built by means of the immunoSEQ multiplex PCR assay. For the multiplex PCR, a mixture combining 60 forward primers for TCR Vbeta segments and 13 reverse primers for TCR Jbeta segments was used. TCRdb holds this immuneACCESS table with in-frame rearrangements only. Some clones are missing; in checked studies, unresolved V genes explain under half, and the rest has no known cause. In this sample the table shows tens of thousands of clones, less than 75% of which occur a single time. The top ten clones comprise roughly 22% of the sample. The material sequenced was PBMCs. The receptor source for this set is a woman aged 45 to 65 in good health and CMV-seropositive.

The chain combines TRBV27 with TRBJ1-3, with TRBD1 identical over 9 bases. The germline gives CDR1 MNHEY, CDR2 SMNVEV (reference sequence). The length of the CDR3 is 14 residues. J gave up 8 bases and V 0 bases, and 2 bases lay outside the gene matches. The chain's CDR3 is CASSLSGQGDTIYF. CDR3 coding DNA: TGTGCCAGCAGTTTATCGGGACAGGGAGACACCATATATTTT.

V usage is TRBV6-6 and J usage is TRBJ2-1; D possibly corresponds to TRBD2 (6 bases). Germline lookup yields CDR1 MNHNY and CDR2 SVGAGI (reference sequence). The CDR3 length is 15 residues. V was clipped by 7 bases and J by 6 bases, with 19 bases between them. The CDR3, as DNA: TGTGCCAGCATCAACTGGGGGACTGGGCCCAATGAGCAGTTCTTC. Translated: CASINWGTGPNEQFF.

The CDR3 sequence: CASSYHGAGEDTIYF. CDR3 coding DNA: TGTGCCAGCAGTTACCACGGGGCGGGGGAAGACACCATATATTTT. This sequence joins TRBV6-5 and TRBJ1-3; TRBD1 might be the D (5 bases). Trimming stripped 2 bases from V and 8 bases from J, with 16 bases between. There are 15 residues in the CDR3. Germline CDR1 reads MNHEY; CDR2 reads SVGAGI.